Given below is one T cell receptor beta chain in context. These data belong to a study of blood T cell repertoires in COVID-19. The germline V gene has CDR1 MDHEN and CDR2 SYDVKM. J lost 5 bases, V lost 5 bases, and 6 bases had no gene match. This CDR3 contains 13 residues. Method: immunoSEQ multiplex PCR; TCRdb's copy keeps in-frame clones and lacks some. The sample records some 190,000 clones, around 82% being singletons. The specimen was peripheral blood. The chain has TRBV28 and TRBJ2-7; 7 bases line up with TRBD2. The sequence came from a woman of 80 years or more with active or convalescent COVID-19. CDR3 residues: CASSLREGNEQYF. Written as DNA, the CDR3 is TGTGCCAGCAGTCTAAGGGAGGGCAACGAGCAGTACTTC.